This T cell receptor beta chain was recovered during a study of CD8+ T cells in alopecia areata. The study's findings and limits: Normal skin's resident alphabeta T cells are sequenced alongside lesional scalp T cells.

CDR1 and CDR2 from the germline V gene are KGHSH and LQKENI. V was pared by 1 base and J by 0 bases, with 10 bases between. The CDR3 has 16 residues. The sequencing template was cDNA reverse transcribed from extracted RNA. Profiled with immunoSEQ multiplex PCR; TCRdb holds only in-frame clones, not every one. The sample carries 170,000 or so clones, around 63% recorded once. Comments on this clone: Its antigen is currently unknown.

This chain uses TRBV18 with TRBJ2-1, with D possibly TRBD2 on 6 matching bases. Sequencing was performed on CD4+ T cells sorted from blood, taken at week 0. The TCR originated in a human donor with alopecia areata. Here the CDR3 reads CASSPLAVSSYNEQFF. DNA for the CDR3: TGTGCCAGCTCACCACTAGCGGTTAGCTCCTACAATGAGCAGTTCTTC.